A selection of T cell receptor beta chains follows, all from one sample in a study of Graves' ophthalmopathy and Graves' hyperthyroidism. TCRdb processed the multiplex PCR reads anew with MiXCR; each CDR3 protein has one entry. Here the sample spans roughly 500,000 distinct CDR3 sequences, roughly 14% being singletons. Sequencing was performed on blood. The receptors originated from a woman in her 30s with Graves' ophthalmopathy. Each CDR3 is given with its conserved first and last residue. Each record gives: J gene, V gene, D gene, CDR3 protein. A D gene is named only where the DNA matches it firmly.

>TRBJ1-5|TRBV7-3|NA
CASSLPGGTSSNQPQHF
>TRBJ1-1|TRBV3-1|NA
CASSQEGSNKVAFF
>TRBJ2-1|TRBV3-1|NA
CASKPSGNEQFF
>TRBJ2-5|TRBV6-1|TRBD2
CASSVTSGGAGGETQYF
>TRBJ2-7|TRBV20-1|TRBD2
CSARDRMGTSGPSYEQYF
>TRBJ1-1|TRBV6-5|NA
CASSYGGNMNTEAFF
>TRBJ1-1|TRBV10-2|NA
CASSEFRVGTEAFF
>TRBJ2-7|TRBV5-1|NA
CASSALGLEQYF
>TRBJ2-7|TRBV28|NA
CASSSTRQVSEQYF
>TRBJ2-5|TRBV11-2|NA
CASSFGAGGETQYF
>TRBJ1-1|TRBV29-1|NA
CSVVSAEKAFF
>TRBJ1-1|TRBV12-3/TRBV12-4|NA
CASSKTRRGYTEAFF
>TRBJ2-6|TRBV28|NA
CASSLRAIGFSGANVLTF
>TRBJ2-7|TRBV7-2|NA
CASSLEYLSYEQYF
>TRBJ2-5|TRBV19|NA
CASSIGGEETQYF
>TRBJ1-2|TRBV11-2|NA
CASSYPRAGWYGYTF
>TRBJ1-2|TRBV4-2|NA
CASSQYLVDRDYGYTF
>TRBJ1-1|TRBV28|NA
CASSLPENTEAFF
>TRBJ2-5|TRBV10-2|NA
CASREDYARETQYF
>TRBJ1-6|TRBV7-2|TRBD1
CASSSRQGGSPLHF
>TRBJ2-7|TRBV2|TRBD1
CATLEGTGVYEQYF
>TRBJ1-3|TRBV30|NA
CAWSVGVAVNTIYF
>TRBJ2-5|TRBV7-3|TRBD2
CASSFTSGARETQYF
>TRBJ2-7|TRBV6-4|NA
CASSDLYNGLYEQYF
>TRBJ2-3|TRBV20-1|NA
CSAPARVGTDTQYF
>TRBJ1-2|TRBV19|NA
CASSIDNREGGYTF
>TRBJ1-2|TRBV19|NA
CASSMVVGGYTF
>TRBJ2-7|TRBV7-2|TRBD1
CASSLTQGIYEQYF
>TRBJ1-6|TRBV6-1|NA
CASTGGRVGNSPLHF
>TRBJ2-7|TRBV6-1|NA
CASTPSADYISYEQYF
>TRBJ2-7|TRBV11-1|NA
CASSLYGDTYEQYF